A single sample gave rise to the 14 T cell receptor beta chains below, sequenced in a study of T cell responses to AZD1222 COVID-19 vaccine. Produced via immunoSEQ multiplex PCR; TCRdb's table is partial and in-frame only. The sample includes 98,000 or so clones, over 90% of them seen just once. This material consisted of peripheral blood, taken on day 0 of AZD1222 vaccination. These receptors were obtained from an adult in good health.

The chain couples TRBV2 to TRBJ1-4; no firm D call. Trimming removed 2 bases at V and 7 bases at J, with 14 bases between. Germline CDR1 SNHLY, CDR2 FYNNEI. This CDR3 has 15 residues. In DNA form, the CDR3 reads TGTGCCAGCAGTGAAATGGGAGAGCTCGGTGAAAAACTGTTTTTT. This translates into CASSEMGELGEKLFF.

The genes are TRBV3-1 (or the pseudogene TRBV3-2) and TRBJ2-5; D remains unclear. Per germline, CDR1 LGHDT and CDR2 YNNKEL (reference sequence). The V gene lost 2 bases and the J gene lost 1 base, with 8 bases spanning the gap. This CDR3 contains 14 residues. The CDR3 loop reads CASSQMRPQETQYF. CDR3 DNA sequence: TGTGCCAGCAGCCAAATGAGGCCCCAAGAGACCCAGTACTTC.

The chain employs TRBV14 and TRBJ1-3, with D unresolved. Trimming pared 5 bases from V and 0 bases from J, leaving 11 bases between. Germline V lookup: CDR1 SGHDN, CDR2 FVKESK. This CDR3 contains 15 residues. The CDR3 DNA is TGTGCCAGCAGCATAGGACCGAGCTCTGGAAACACCATATATTTT. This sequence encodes CASSIGPSSGNTIYF.

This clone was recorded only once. The CDR3 region is CASSLTGVGYGYTF. In nucleotides, the CDR3 is TGTGCCAGCAGCTTAACAGGGGTGGGCTATGGCTACACCTTC. The chain employs TRBV13 and TRBJ1-2, with 7 positions matching TRBD1. Per the germline V gene, CDR1 is PRHDT and CDR2 is FYEKMQ (reference sequence). With 2 bases clipped from V and 4 bases from J, the junction kept 4 bases outside the gene matches. CDR3 length equals 14 residues.

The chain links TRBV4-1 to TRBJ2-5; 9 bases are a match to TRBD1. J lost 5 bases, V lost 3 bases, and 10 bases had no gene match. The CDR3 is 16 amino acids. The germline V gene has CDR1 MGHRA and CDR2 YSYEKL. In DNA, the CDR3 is TGCGCCAGCAGCCAGGAGGCCACAGGGGGCGTGGAGACCCAGTACTTC. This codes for CASSQEATGGVETQYF.

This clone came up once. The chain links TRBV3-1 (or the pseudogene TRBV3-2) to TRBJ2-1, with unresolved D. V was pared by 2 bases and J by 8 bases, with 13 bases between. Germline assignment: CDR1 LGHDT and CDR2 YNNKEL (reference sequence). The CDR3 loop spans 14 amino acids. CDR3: CASSQPIAGDEQFF. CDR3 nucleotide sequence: TGTGCCAGCAGCCAACCCATCGCCGGCGATGAGCAGTTCTTC.

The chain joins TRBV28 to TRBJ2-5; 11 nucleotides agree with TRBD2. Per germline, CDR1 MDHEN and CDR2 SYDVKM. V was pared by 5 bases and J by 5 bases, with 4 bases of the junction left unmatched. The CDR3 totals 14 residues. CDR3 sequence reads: CASSLAGGWETQYF. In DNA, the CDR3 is TGTGCCAGCAGTCTAGCGGGAGGATGGGAGACCCAGTACTTC.

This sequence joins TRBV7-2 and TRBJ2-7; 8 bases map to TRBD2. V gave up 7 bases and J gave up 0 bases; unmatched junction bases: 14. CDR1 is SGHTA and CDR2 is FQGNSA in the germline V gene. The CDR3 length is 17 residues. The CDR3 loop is CASNPGLVGQSSYEQYF. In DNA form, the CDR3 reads TGTGCCAGCAACCCGGGACTAGTCGGCCAGAGCTCCTACGAGCAGTACTTC.

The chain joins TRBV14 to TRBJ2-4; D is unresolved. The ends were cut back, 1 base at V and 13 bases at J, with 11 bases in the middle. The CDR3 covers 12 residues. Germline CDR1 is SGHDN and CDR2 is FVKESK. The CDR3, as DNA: TGTGCCAGCAGCCAAGCCCTTGGCTTACAGTACTTC. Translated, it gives CASSQALGLQYF.

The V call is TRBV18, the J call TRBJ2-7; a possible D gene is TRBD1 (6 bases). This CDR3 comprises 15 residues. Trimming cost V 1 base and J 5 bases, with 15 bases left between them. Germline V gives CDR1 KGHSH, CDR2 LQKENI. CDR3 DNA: TGTGCCAGCTCACCACGGGTGGGGGCCGGGGACGAGCAGTACTTC. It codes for CASSPRVGAGDEQYF. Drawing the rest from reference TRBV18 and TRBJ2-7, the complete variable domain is NAGVMQNPRHLVRRRGQEARLRCSPMKGHSHVYWYRQLPEEGLKFMVYLQKENIIDESGMPKERFSAEFPKEGPSILRIQQVVRGDSAAYFCASSPRVGAGDEQYFGPGTRLTVT.

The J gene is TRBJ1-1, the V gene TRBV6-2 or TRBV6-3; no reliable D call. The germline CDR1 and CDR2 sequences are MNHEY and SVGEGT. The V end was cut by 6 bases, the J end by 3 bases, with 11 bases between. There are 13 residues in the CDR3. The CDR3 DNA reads TGTGCCAGCAGCTTCGACTCCTACACTGAAGCTTTCTTT. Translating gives CASSFDSYTEAFF.

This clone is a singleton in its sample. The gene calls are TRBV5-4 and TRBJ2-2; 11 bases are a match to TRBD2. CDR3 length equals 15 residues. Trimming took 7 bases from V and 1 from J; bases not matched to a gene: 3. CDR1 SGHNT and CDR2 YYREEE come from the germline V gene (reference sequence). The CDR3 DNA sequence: TGTGCCAGCGGGGGGACTAGCGGGAACACCGGGGAGCTGTTTTTT. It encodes CASGGTSGNTGELFF.

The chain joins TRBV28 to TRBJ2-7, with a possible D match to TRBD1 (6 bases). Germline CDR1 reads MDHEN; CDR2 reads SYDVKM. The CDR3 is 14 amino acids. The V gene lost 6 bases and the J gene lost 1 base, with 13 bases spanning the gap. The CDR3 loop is CASRSQGRSYEQYF. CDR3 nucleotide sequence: TGTGCCAGCAGGAGCCAGGGGAGATCCTACGAGCAGTACTTC.

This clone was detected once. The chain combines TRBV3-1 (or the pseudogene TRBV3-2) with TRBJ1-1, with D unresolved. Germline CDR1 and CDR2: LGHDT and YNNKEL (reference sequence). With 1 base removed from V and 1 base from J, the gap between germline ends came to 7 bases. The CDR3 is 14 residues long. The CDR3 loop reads CASSQGLGNTEAFF. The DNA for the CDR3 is TGTGCCAGCAGCCAAGGTCTGGGGAACACTGAAGCTTTCTTT.